The T cell receptor beta chain under discussion was sequenced for a study of identical twins. Template switching supplied a universal primer site; unique molecular identifiers were carried on the cDNA. TCRdb re-called the 5' RACE reads through MiXCR, storing one row per CDR3 protein. In the table there are roughly 770,000 distinct CDR3 sequences, about 18% of which are singletons. The germline V and J ends were trimmed by 4 bases and 1 base, with 24 bases remaining between them. The germline V gene encodes CDR1 DFQATT and CDR2 SNEGSKA (reference sequence). The CDR3 is 18 amino acids. These same data were also listed under a study on T cells expressing NK-cell markers. This second study says: There were seven HCMV-seropositive donors and one seronegative donor among the eight sequenced.

The J gene is TRBJ2-3, the V gene TRBV20-1, with TRBD2 as a possible D gene (5 bases). The sequenced sample was PBMCs. The clonotype was recovered from a young woman in good health. The CDR3 loop reads CSATGYPKNFGGTDTQYF. In DNA form, the CDR3 reads TGCAGTGCTACGGGATACCCCAAGAATTTCGGTGGCACAGATACGCAGTATTTT.